The entry that follows covers one T cell receptor beta chain sequence. Its antigen is unknown. The junction departs from germline at one end; a sequencing error may be responsible. Germline CDR1 LGHNA, CDR2 YSLEER. CDR3 length: 13 residues. This entry is derived from a study of tumor and adjacent non-tumor tissue in lung cancer. Study background: Samples averaged roughly 4.2 million productive TCRbeta reads each. Whole-study results and caveats: Tumor tissue had significantly higher TCR diversity than normal lung. Tumor TCR diversity, when higher, was linked to shorter survival.

Three rounds of nested PCR, following a modified ARM-PCR protocol, produced the TCRbeta library. In TCRdb, the multiplex PCR reads were re-called with MiXCR into one record per CDR3 protein. This table holds 200,000 to 250,000 distinct CDR3 sequences, about 71% found once. No cell sorting was done before RNA was extracted from the tissue. The V gene is TRBV4-3, the J gene TRBJ2-7, with D maybe TRBD1 (5 bases). Sample: lung tumor tissue. The TCR comes from a man aged 55 to 70 with non-small cell lung cancer. The CDR3 sequence is CASSQDRWGRAYF. In DNA, the CDR3 is TGCGCCAGCAGCCAAGACCGATGGGGCAGGGCGTATTTC.